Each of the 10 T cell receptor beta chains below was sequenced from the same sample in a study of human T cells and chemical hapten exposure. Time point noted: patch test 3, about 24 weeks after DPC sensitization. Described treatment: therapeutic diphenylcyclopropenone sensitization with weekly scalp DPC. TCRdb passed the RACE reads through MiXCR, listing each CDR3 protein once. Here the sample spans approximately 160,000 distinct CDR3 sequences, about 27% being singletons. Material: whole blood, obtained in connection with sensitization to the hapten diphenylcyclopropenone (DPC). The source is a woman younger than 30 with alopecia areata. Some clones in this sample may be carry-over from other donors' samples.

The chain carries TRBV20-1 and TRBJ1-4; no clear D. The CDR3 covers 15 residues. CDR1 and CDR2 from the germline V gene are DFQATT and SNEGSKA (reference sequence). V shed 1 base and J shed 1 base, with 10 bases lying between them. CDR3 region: CSARVGVVTNEKLFF. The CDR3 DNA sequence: TGCAGTGCTAGAGTTGGGGTGGTAACTAATGAAAAACTGTTTTTT.

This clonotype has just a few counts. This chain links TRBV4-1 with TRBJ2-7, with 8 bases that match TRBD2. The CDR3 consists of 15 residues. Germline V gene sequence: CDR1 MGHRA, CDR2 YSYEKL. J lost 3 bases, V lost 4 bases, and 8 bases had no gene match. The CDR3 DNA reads TGCGCCAGCAGCCCGCAAGCGAGCGGGAGCTACGAGCAGTACTTC. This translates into CASSPQASGSYEQYF.

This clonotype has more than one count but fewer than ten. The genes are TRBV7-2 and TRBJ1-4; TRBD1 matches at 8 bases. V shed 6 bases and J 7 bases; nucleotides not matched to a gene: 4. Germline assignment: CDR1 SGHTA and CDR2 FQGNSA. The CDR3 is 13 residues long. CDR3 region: CASRPGGGEKLFF. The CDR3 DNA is TGTGCCAGCAGACCAGGGGGCGGTGAAAAACTGTTTTTT.

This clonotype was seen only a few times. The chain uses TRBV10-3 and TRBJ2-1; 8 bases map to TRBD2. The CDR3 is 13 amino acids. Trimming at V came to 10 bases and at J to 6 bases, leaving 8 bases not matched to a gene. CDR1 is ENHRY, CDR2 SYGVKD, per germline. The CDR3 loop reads CAKSTSAGNEQFF. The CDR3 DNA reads TGTGCCAAGTCGACTAGCGCGGGCAATGAGCAGTTCTTC.

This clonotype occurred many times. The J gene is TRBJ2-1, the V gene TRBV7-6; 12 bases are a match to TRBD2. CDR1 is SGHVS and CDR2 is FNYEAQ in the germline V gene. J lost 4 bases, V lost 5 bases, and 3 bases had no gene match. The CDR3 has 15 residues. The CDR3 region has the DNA TGTGCCAGCAGCCACGGGACTAGCGGGTACAATGAGCAGTTCTTC. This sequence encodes CASSHGTSGYNEQFF. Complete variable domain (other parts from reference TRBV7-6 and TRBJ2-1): GAGVSQSPRYKVTKRGQDVALRCDPISGHVSLYWYRQALGQGPEFLTYFNYEAQQDKSGLPNDRFSAERPEGSISTLTIQRTEQRDSAMYRCASSHGTSGYNEQFFGPGTRLTVL.

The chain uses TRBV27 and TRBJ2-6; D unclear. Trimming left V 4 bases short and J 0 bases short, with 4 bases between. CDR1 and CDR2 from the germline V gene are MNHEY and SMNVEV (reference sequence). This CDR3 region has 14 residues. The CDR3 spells CASSSVSGANVLTF. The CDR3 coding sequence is TGTGCCAGCAGTTCTGTCTCTGGGGCCAACGTCCTGACTTTC.

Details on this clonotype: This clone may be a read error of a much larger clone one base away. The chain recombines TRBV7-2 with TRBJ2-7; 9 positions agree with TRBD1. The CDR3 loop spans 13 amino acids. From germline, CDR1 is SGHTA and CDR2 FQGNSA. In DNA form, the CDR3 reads TGTGACAGCAGCTTCGGACAGGGGTTCGAGCAGTACTTC. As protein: CDSSFGQGFEQYF.

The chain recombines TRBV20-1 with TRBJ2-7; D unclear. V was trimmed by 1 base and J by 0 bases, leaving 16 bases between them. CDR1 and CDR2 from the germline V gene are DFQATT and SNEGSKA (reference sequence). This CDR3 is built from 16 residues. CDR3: CSARAPTQLTSYEQYF. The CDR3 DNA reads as TGCAGTGCTAGAGCCCCAACCCAACTAACCTCCTACGAGCAGTACTTC.

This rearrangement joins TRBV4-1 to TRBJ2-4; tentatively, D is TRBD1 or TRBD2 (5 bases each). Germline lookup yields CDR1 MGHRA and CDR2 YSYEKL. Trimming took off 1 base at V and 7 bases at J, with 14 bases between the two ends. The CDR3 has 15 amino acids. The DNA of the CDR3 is TGCGCCAGCAGCCAAGCTGTACTGGGGGTTAACATTCAGTACTTC. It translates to CASSQAVLGVNIQYF.

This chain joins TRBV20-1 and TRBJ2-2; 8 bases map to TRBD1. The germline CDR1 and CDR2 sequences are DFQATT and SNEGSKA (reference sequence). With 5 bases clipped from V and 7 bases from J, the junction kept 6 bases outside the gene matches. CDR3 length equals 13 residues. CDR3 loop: CSAEGQGHGELFF. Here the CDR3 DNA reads TGCAGTGCTGAAGGACAGGGTCACGGGGAGCTGTTTTTT.